This entry lists 21 T cell receptor beta chains sequenced from one sample in a study of regulatory T cells in long-lasting Graves disease (dated by TCRdb to the early 2020s). The sample's time point label is to be understood as: persistent/refractory GD, antithyroid drugs over 5 years with positive TRAb. RNA was extracted from PBMCs in TRIzol for both TCR sequencing and RNA sequencing. The receptor library was made with multiplex PCR. The sequencer was an Illumina HiSeq 4000. CDR3 regions were amplified by Arm-PCR with iRepertoire HTBI primers to construct TCR beta libraries. TCRdb cleaned the public reads at Q25 with fastp, built clones with MiXCR and kept in-frame beta chains. For every CDR3 protein sequence, its rows merge into one entry that carries the most common genes and DNA. The sample data list about 290,000 distinct CDR3 sequences, and roughly a fifth of these were observed just once. The ten largest clonotypes hold around 50% of the sample.

Sequencing was performed on peripheral blood mononuclear cells (PBMCs), taken when the disease was refractory, from a patient treated with antithyroid drugs. The receptor source for this set is a female donor with Graves disease.

This clonotype was observed at least ten times. The chain employs TRBV7-2 and TRBJ2-7; perhaps TRBD2 as D (6 bases). The CDR3 extends over 15 amino acids. V was cut by 3 bases and J by 3 bases, with 15 bases left in between. CDR1 and CDR2 (germline): SGHTA, FQGNSA. The CDR3 DNA follows: TGTGCCAGCAGCTTTTTAGGCGGGACCGACTACGAGCAGTACTTC. Protein sequence: CASSFLGGTDYEQYF.

Points on this clonotype: A much larger clone lies a single base off, so this may be a read error. The J gene is TRBJ1-1, the V gene TRBV5-5; D might be TRBD1 (5 bases). V lost 4 bases and J lost 1, with 11 bases in between. The germline gives CDR1 SGHKS, CDR2 YYEKEE (reference sequence). The CDR3 consists of 14 residues. The CDR3 DNA follows: TGTGCCAGCAGCCGATGCCAGGGGAACACTGAAGCTTTCTTT. Its protein is CASSRCQGNTEAFF.

The V gene is TRBV19, the J gene TRBJ1-2, with 7 nucleotides matching TRBD1. The CDR3 totals 14 residues. After removal of 5 bases from V and 8 bases from J, the junction contained 11 bases not matched to a gene. Looked up from germline, CDR1 is LNHDA and CDR2 is SQIVND (reference sequence). CDR3 nucleotides: TGTGCCAGTAGTCCCCAGACAGGGTTGGGAGGCTACACCTTC. Protein: CASSPQTGLGGYTF. The full variable domain, rest sourced from reference TRBV19 and TRBJ1-2, is DGGITQSPKYLFRKEGQNVTLSCEQNLNHDAMYWYRQDPGQGLRLIYYSQIVNDFQKGDIAEGYSVSREKKESFPLTVTSAQKNPTAFYLCASSPQTGLGGYTFGSGTRLTVV.

This chain connects TRBV7-2 to TRBJ2-1; 7 bases line up with TRBD1. Unmatched junction bases numbered 3, after V lost 5 bases and J lost 2 bases. The CDR3 spans 14 residues. Germline loops: CDR1 SGHTA, CDR2 FQGNSA. As DNA, the CDR3 is TGTGCCAGCAGCGGACAGGTAACCTACAATGAGCAGTTCTTC. Translation: CASSGQVTYNEQFF.

This clonotype was observed many times. V usage is TRBV20-1 and J usage is TRBJ2-7, with 7 bases lining up with TRBD2. The CDR3 extends over 12 amino acids. Germline V gene sequence: CDR1 DFQATT, CDR2 SNEGSKA (reference sequence). After removal of 2 bases from V and 7 bases from J, the junction contained 5 bases not matched to a gene. The CDR3 coding sequence is TGCAGTGCTAGACCACTAGCGTATGAGCAGTACTTC. As protein: CSARPLAYEQYF.

This clonotype was counted many times. The rearrangement joins TRBV20-1 to TRBJ2-1; no firm D call. V gave up 0 bases and J gave up 9 bases, with 18 bases separating them. Germline loops: CDR1 DFQATT, CDR2 SNEGSKA (reference sequence). This CDR3 spans 15 amino acids. CDR3 DNA: TGCAGTGCTAGAGATCGGCCGCTTGCAGCTAGTGAGCAGTTCTTC. As protein: CSARDRPLAASEQFF.

This clonotype occurred a few times. V gene TRBV9 combines with J gene TRBJ2-2; 11 bases line up with TRBD1. The germline CDR1 and CDR2 sequences are SGDLS and YYNGEE. The V gene end was trimmed by 3 bases and the J gene end by 3 bases; junction bases not matched to a gene: 4. This CDR3 has 16 amino acids. The CDR3 spells CASSGGQGAYTGELFF. The CDR3 DNA sequence: TGTGCCAGCAGCGGCGGACAGGGGGCCTACACCGGGGAGCTGTTTTTT.

This clonotype turned up a few times. The chain joins TRBV20-1 to TRBJ2-7; possible D gene TRBD1, 6 bases. V was clipped by 4 bases and J by 2 bases, with 15 bases between them. The germline CDR1 and CDR2 sequences are DFQATT and SNEGSKA (reference sequence). The CDR3 extends over 14 amino acids. The DNA of the CDR3 is TGCAGTGCTATACGCCGGGACAATCCCTACGAGCAGTACTTC. It codes for CSAIRRDNPYEQYF.

This chain joins TRBV7-2 and TRBJ2-7; 10 bases line up with TRBD2. V was clipped by 1 base and J by 4 bases; unmatched bases: 7. The germline V gene encodes CDR1 SGHTA and CDR2 FQGNSA. This CDR3 contains 16 residues. CDR3 DNA sequence: TGTGCCAGCAGCTTAGACGTGCTAGCGGGAGCGTACGAGCAGTACTTC. Protein: CASSLDVLAGAYEQYF.

This clonotype was seen repeatedly, ten times or more. The V gene is TRBV7-2, the J gene TRBJ2-5; no clear D. Between the trimmed V and J ends, which lost 1 base and 0 bases, there was a span of 12 bases. CDR3 length: 16 residues. Germline-derived CDR1 and CDR2 are SGHTA and FQGNSA. The CDR3 coding sequence is TGTGCCAGCAGCTTAGGCCCTGCACTGTACCAAGAGACCCAGTACTTC. Amino acids: CASSLGPALYQETQYF.

This clonotype was detected a few times. The genes are TRBV20-1 and TRBJ2-5, with D possibly TRBD2 on 6 matching bases. Germline-derived CDR1 and CDR2 are DFQATT and SNEGSKA (reference sequence). The ends were cut back, 6 bases at V and 5 bases at J, with 25 bases in the middle. The CDR3 is 16 residues long. Here the CDR3 DNA reads TGCAGTGCCCCCGTAATGGCGGGACCGTTTTCGGAGACCCAGTACTTC. Amino acid sequence: CSAPVMAGPFSETQYF.

The table lists this clonotype with many counts. This CDR3 is CASSFQEGTEAFF. The CDR3, as DNA: TGTGCCAGCAGTTTTCAGGAGGGCACTGAAGCTTTCTTT. This chain uses TRBV12-3 or TRBV12-4 with TRBJ1-1, with D unclear. The V end lost 3 bases, the J end lost 4 bases, and 9 bases lay between the germline ends. There are 13 residues in the CDR3.

For this clonotype: The CDR3 carries no conserved terminal phenylalanine or tryptophan, so it likely arises from a read error. J is TRBJ2-7 and V is TRBV7-2; 10 bases align to TRBD2. The CDR3 runs 16 residues. With 5 bases clipped from V and 2 bases from J, the junction kept 9 bases outside the gene matches. Germline CDR1 reads SGHTA; CDR2 reads FQGNSA. The CDR3 spells CASSTLGTSATYEQYL. CDR3 bases: TGTGCCAGCAGCACCCTGGGGACTAGCGCCACCTACGAGCAGTACCTC.

This rearrangement joins TRBV7-2 to TRBJ1-6; TRBD1 matches at 7 bases. Germline loops: CDR1 SGHTA, CDR2 FQGNSA. The trim removed 10 bases at V and 6 bases at J, leaving 3 bases unmatched. The CDR3 is made up of 12 amino acids. The CDR3 DNA sequence: TGTGCCACGGGGGACAGTAATTCACCCCTCCACTTT. Translating gives CATGDSNSPLHF.

V usage is TRBV30 and J usage is TRBJ2-2, with D perhaps TRBD1 (5 bases). From germline, CDR1 is GTSNPN and CDR2 SVGIG (reference sequence). Trimming pared 3 bases from V and 5 bases from J, leaving 10 bases between. The CDR3 contains 13 residues. CDR3 DNA: TGTGCCTGGAGAGGGGTAATGACCGGGGAGCTGTTTTTT. It codes for CAWRGVMTGELFF.

There are many counts of this clonotype. The genes are TRBV2 and TRBJ2-7; 7 nucleotides line up with TRBD2. V lost 5 bases to trimming and J lost 7 bases; unmatched junction nucleotides: 11. There are 14 residues in the CDR3. CDR1 SNHLY and CDR2 FYNNEI come from the germline V gene. The CDR3 region is CASSKRDYPSEQYF. CDR3 DNA: TGTGCCAGCAGTAAACGGGACTACCCTTCGGAGCAGTACTTC.

This clonotype was counted between two and nine times. The chain recombines TRBV12-3 or TRBV12-4 with TRBJ1-2; perhaps TRBD1 as D (5 bases). The CDR3 consists of 14 residues. V was shortened by 6 bases and J by 5 bases, with 16 bases between the two germline ends. CDR3: CASSPTGRSYGYTF. The CDR3 DNA sequence: TGTGCCAGCAGCCCAACGGGACGGTCTTATGGCTACACCTTC.

This chain links TRBV29-1 with TRBJ2-7; perhaps TRBD2 as D (7 bases). The CDR3 totals 15 residues. The germline V gene encodes CDR1 SQVTM and CDR2 ANQGSEA. Between the trimmed V and J ends, which lost 3 bases and 4 bases, there was a span of 19 bases. CDR3 bases: TGCAGCGTTGAGGGATCAGGGGAGGGTTTTTACGAGCAGTACTTC. Residues: CSVEGSGEGFYEQYF.

This clonotype was observed many times. The genes are TRBV28 and TRBJ2-4, with a weak D call TRBD1 (6 bases). The CDR3 runs 13 residues. The V end lost 5 bases, the J end lost 6 bases, and 11 bases lay between the germline ends. The germline gives CDR1 MDHEN, CDR2 SYDVKM. CDR3 in amino acids: CASSRTEGNIQYF. CDR3 coding DNA: TGTGCCAGCAGTAGGACAGAGGGAAACATTCAGTACTTC.

This clonotype was seen at least ten times. Here the CDR3 DNA reads TGTGCCTGGGCCTTGGGGACAGCGCAGCCCCAGCATTTT. It encodes CAWALGTAQPQHF. J is TRBJ1-5 and V is TRBV30; 7 nucleotides align to TRBD1. Looked up from germline, CDR1 is GTSNPN and CDR2 is SVGIG (reference sequence). This CDR3 is 13 amino acids long. V was pared by 5 bases and J by 7 bases, with 8 bases of the junction left unmatched.

This clonotype was seen at least ten times. This sequence joins TRBV3-1 and TRBJ2-2; D is unresolved. CDR3 size: 12 residues. V was clipped by 0 bases and J by 4 bases, with 0 bases between them. The germline V gene has CDR1 LGHDT and CDR2 YNNKEL (reference sequence). Here the CDR3 reads CASSQDTGELFF. CDR3 nucleotide sequence: TGTGCCAGCAGCCAAGACACCGGGGAGCTGTTTTTT.